Presented here are 6 T cell receptor beta chains from one specimen sequenced in a study of cytomegalovirus exposure and HLA in healthy donors (dated by TCRdb to about 2017). Libraries were made using the immunoSEQ multiplex PCR assay. For the multiplex PCR, a mixture combining 60 forward primers for TCR Vbeta segments and 13 reverse primers for TCR Jbeta segments was used. TCRdb retrieved this table from immuneACCESS and kept in-frame rearrangements only. Not all clones are present; in checked studies, unresolved V genes account for under half, and no reason is known for the remainder. Present in this sample are fewer than 150,000 clones, roughly two thirds of which were seen just once. The ten most abundant clones make up roughly 8.3% of the sample. The specimen was PBMCs. These receptors all stem from a man between 18 and 35 years old in good health and CMV-seropositive.

The V gene is TRBV27, the J gene TRBJ2-7; D gene uncertain. This CDR3 is built from 15 residues. CDR1 and CDR2 (germline): MNHEY, SMNVEV (reference sequence). Trimming pared 1 base from V and 2 bases from J, leaving 12 bases between. The DNA of the CDR3 is TGTGCCAGCAGTTTATTTCCCGCACTTGCCTACGAGCAGTACTTC. This encodes CASSLFPALAYEQYF.

V gene TRBV10-1 combines with J gene TRBJ1-4; D is ambiguous. The length of the CDR3 is 14 residues. V was clipped by 4 bases and J by 3 bases, with 9 bases between them. From germline, CDR1 is WNHNN and CDR2 SYGVQD (reference sequence). The CDR3 sequence: CASSVGEANEKLFF. The CDR3 DNA is TGCGCCAGCAGTGTGGGAGAAGCTAATGAAAAACTGTTTTTT.

This clone was seen once. The J gene is TRBJ2-7, the V gene TRBV13, with 8 bases aligning to TRBD1. Germline CDR1 reads PRHDT; CDR2 reads FYEKMQ (reference sequence). This CDR3 spans 15 amino acids. Trimming cost V 2 bases and J 5 bases; bases outside gene matches: 8. CDR3 nucleotides: TGTGCCAGCAGCTTATCGGGCAGGGGGCCCAACGAGCAGTACTTC. Translating it yields CASSLSGRGPNEQYF.

In its sample, this clone was seen a few times. The chain joins TRBV5-1 to TRBJ1-3; D is perhaps TRBD1 (6 bases). V was shortened by 0 bases and J by 3 bases, with 10 bases between the two germline ends. The CDR3 loop spans 15 amino acids. Germline assignment: CDR1 SGHRS and CDR2 YFSETQ. The CDR3 nucleotides read TGCGCCAGCAGCTTGGAAGGGGGACATGGAAACACCATATATTTT. Translating it yields CASSLEGGHGNTIYF.

The chain has TRBV29-1 and TRBJ2-7, with a possible D match to TRBD2 (5 bases). In germline, CDR1 is SQVTM, CDR2 ANQGSEA. Deletions cut 4 bases from V and 2 bases from J, with 12 bases between. The CDR3 loop spans 13 amino acids. CDR3 nucleotides: TGCAGCGTTGGAGGGAAAGGGACCTACGAGCAGTACTTC. Its protein is CSVGGKGTYEQYF.

This chain connects TRBV30 to TRBJ2-5; 12 positions agree with TRBD1. This CDR3 contains 15 residues. In germline, CDR1 is GTSNPN, CDR2 SVGIG (reference sequence). Losses at the gene ends were 3 bases for V and 11 bases for J; bases not matched to a gene: 13. CDR3 sequence: CAWSQTSGTGGQQYF. The DNA for the CDR3 is TGTGCCTGGAGCCAGACATCTGGGACAGGGGGCCAGCAGTACTTC.